This record covers a single T cell receptor (beta chain). Looked up from germline, CDR1 is SQVTM and CDR2 is ANQGSEA. This CDR3 is built from 14 residues. V dropped 1 base and J dropped 5; count of bases not matched to a gene: 4. TCRdb fed the 5' RACE reads into MiXCR, producing one record per CDR3 protein. The sample has some 440,000 distinct CDR3 sequences, roughly a quarter seen once. This record belongs to a study of identical twins. These same records also appear under a second study, on T cells expressing NK-cell markers.

The V call is TRBV29-1, the J call TRBJ2-3, with 9 bases that match TRBD2. Sequencing input: CD4+ T cells sorted from blood. The TCR sequence derives from a woman younger than 35 in good health. CDR3 DNA: TGCAGCGTTGAAGGCGGGGGGGGGAAAGATACGCAGTATTTT. Translated: CSVEGGGGKDTQYF.